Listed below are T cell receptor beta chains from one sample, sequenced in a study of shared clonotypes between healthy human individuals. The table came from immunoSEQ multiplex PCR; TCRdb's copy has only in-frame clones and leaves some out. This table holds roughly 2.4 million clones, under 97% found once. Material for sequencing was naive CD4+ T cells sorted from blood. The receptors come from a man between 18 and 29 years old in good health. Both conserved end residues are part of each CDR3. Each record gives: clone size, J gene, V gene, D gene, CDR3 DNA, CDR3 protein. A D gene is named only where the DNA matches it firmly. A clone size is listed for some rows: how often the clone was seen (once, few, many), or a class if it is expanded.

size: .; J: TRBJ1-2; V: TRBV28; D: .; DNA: TGTGCCAGCAGCCCTCCACCGTCTCTGGGCTACACCTTC; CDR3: CASSPPPSLGYTF
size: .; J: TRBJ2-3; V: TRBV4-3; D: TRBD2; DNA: TGCGCCAGCAGCCGCGACGGCGCGGGAGGGGGTGATACGCAGTATTTT; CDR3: CASSRDGAGGGDTQYF
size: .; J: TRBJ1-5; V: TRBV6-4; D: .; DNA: TGTGCCAGCAGTGACTCTAGGGGGTGGGAGCAGCCCCAGCATTTT; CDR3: CASSDSRGWEQPQHF
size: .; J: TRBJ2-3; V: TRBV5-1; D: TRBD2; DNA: TGCGCCAGCAGCGCGTATCTAGCGGGGGGCCTCACAGATACGCAGTATTTT; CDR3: CASSAYLAGGLTDTQYF
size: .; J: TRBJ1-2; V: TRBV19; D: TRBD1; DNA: TGTGCCAGTAGCCAGGGGGCGAACTATGGCTACACCTTC; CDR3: CASSQGANYGYTF
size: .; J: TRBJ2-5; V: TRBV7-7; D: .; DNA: TGTGCTAGCAGCTGGACGTCGGGTGAGACCCAGTACTTC; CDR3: CASSWTSGETQYF
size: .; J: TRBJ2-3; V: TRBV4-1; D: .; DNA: TGCGCCAGCAGCCAAGACCCAAGCGTGAGCACAGATACGCAGTATTTT; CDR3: CASSQDPSVSTDTQYF
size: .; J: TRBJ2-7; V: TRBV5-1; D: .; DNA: TGCGCCAGCAGCTTCACTATAGGCTCCTACGAGCAGTACTTC; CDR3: CASSFTIGSYEQYF
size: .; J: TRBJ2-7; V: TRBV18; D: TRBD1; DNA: TGTGCCAGCTCGGGACAGGGGTCGTACGAGCAGTACTTC; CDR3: CASSGQGSYEQYF
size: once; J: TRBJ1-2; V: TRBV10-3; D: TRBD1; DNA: TGTGCCATCAACCAGGGACAGGGGTTGGACTATGGCTACACCTTC; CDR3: CAINQGQGLDYGYTF
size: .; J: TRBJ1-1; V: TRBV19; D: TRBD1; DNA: TGTGCCAGTAATCCGGGACAGGGGGCATCTGAAGCTTTCTTT; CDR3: CASNPGQGASEAFF
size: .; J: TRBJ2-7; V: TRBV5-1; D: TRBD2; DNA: TGCGCCAGCAGGTGGGGGACTAGCGGGAGGGCACTATACGAGCAGTACTTC; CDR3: CASRWGTSGRALYEQYF
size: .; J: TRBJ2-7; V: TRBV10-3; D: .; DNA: TGTGCCATCAGTGAGTTACAGGGCTACGAGCAGTACTTC; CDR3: CAISELQGYEQYF
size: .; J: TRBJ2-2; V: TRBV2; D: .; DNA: TGTGCCAGCAGACAGGGTACACACGGGGAGCTGTTTTTT; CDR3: CASRQGTHGELFF
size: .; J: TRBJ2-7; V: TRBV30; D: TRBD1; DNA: TGTGCCTGGAGTCCCAGGAGACAGACAGGGCACTACGAGCAGTACTTC; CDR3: CAWSPRRQTGHYEQYF
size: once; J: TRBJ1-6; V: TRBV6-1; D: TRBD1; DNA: TGTGCCAGCAGTGAAAGGCCTTGGGACAGGGTTAATTCACCCCTCCACTTT; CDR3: CASSERPWDRVNSPLHF
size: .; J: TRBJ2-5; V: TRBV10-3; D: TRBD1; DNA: TGTGCCATCAGCTCCAGGGGGCCGGGGGAGACCCAGTACTTC; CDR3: CAISSRGPGETQYF
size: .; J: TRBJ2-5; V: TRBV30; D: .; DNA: TGTGCCTGGAGCCGGAGTGTTCAAGAGACCCAGTACTTC; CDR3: CAWSRSVQETQYF
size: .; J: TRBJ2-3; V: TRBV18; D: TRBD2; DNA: TGTGCCAGCTCCCCTCGACTAGCGGATAGCACAGATACGCAGTATTTT; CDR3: CASSPRLADSTDTQYF
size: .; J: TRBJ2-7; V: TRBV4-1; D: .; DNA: TGCGCCAGCAGCCAGCTCCCGGTGGGACAAATGAACGAGCAGTACTTC; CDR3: CASSQLPVGQMNEQYF
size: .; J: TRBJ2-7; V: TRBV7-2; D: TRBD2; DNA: TGTGCCAGCAGCTCCGGGACTAGCGGCACCTACGAGCAGTACTTC; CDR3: CASSSGTSGTYEQYF
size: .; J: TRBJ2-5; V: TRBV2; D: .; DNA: TGTGCCAGCAGGGGTCAGCAGCAAGAGACCCAGTACTTC; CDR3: CASRGQQQETQYF
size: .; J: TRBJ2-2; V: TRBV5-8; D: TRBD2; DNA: TGTGCCAGCAGCTTAGGACTAGCGGGAATCACCGGGGAGCTGTTTTTT; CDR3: CASSLGLAGITGELFF
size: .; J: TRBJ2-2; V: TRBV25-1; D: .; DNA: TGTGCCAGTACCCCGGGGTCCGGGGAGCTGTTTTTT; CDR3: CASTPGSGELFF
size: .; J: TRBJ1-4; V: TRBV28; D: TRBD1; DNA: TGTGCCAGCAGTTTCTCCTCCGGGACAGGGTATGAAAAACTGTTTTTT; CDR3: CASSFSSGTGYEKLFF
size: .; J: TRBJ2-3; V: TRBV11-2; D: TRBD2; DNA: TGTGCCAGCAGCTTACACGGTAGCGGGAGCGCAGATACGCAGTATTTT; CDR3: CASSLHGSGSADTQYF
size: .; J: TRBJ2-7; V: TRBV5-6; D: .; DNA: TGTGCCAGCAGCTCCCGGACGGGGGCCTACGAGCAGTACTTC; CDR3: CASSSRTGAYEQYF
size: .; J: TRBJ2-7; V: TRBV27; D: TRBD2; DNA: TGTGCCAGCAAAGAGGGACTAGCGGCCTACGAGCAGTACTTC; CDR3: CASKEGLAAYEQYF
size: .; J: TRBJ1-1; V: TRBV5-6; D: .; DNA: TGTGCCAGCAGCTATACGGAGCGGAACACTGAAGCTTTCTTT; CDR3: CASSYTERNTEAFF
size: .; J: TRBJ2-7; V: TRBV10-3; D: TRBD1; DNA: TGTGCCATCCAGGACAGGGTTGCCTACGAGCAGTACTTC; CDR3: CAIQDRVAYEQYF
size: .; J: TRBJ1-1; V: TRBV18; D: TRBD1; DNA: TGTGCCAGCTCACTGACAGGGGGCACTGAAGCTTTCTTT; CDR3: CASSLTGGTEAFF
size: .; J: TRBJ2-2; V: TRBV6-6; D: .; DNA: TGTGCCAGCAAGGTACAGGAAAGCACCGGGGAGCTGTTTTTT; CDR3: CASKVQESTGELFF
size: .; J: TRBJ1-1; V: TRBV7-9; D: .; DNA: TGTGCCAGCAGCCACAACCCATACACTGAAGCTTTCTTT; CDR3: CASSHNPYTEAFF
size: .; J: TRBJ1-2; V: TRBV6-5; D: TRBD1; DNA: TGTGCCAGCAGGACGACAGGGGTCGGCTATGGCTACACCTTC; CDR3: CASRTTGVGYGYTF
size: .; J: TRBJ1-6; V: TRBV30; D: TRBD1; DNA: TGTGCCTGGAGAATTGGGACAGCGACTGACCGTTCCTATAATTCACCCCTCCACTTT; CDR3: CAWRIGTATDRSYNSPLHF
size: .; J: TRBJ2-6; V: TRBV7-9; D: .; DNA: TGTGCCAGCAGCTTATGGATAGACAGTAGCTCTGGGGCCAACGTCCTGACTTTC; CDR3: CASSLWIDSSSGANVLTF
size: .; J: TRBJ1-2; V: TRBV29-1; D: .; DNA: TGCAGCGTTGAAGATCCGAAAAGGGTAAATGGCTACACCTTC; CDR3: CSVEDPKRVNGYTF
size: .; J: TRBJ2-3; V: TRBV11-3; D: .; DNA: TGTGCCAGCAGCTTAGATAAGGGGACGACAGATACGCAGTATTTT; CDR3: CASSLDKGTTDTQYF
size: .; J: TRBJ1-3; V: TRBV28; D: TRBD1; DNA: TGTGCCAGCAGTCCACTCGACAGGGACAGAAACACCATATATTTT; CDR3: CASSPLDRDRNTIYF
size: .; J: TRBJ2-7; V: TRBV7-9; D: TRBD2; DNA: TGTGCCAGCAGCCCAACTCGGACTAGCGGGAGGGCCTTCCCCTACGAGCAGTACTTC; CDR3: CASSPTRTSGRAFPYEQYF
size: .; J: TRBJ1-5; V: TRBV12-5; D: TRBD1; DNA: TGTGCTAGTGGTTTAACAAGGGGACAGGGTCGCAGCAATCAGCCCCAGCATTTT; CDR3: CASGLTRGQGRSNQPQHF
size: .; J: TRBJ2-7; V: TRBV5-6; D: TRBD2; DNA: TGTGCCAGCAGCTGGGCGACTAGCGGGAGGAGCTACGAGCAGTACTTC; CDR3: CASSWATSGRSYEQYF
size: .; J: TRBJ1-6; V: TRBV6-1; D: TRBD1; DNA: TGTGCCAGCAGTGAGGTGGGGACAGGGACTTCACCCCTCCACTTT; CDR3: CASSEVGTGTSPLHF
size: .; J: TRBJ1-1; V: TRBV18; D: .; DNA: TGTGCCAGCTCACCAGCAAACAGTGGCACTGAAGCTTTCTTT; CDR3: CASSPANSGTEAFF
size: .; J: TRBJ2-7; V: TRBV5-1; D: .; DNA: TGCGCCAGCAGTAGGCACGGACAGATGAGCTCCTACGAGCAGTACTTC; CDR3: CASSRHGQMSSYEQYF
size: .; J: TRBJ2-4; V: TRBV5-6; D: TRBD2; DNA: TGTGCCAGCAGCTATGCGGGACTAGCTTCTCCCATTCAGTACTTC; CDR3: CASSYAGLASPIQYF
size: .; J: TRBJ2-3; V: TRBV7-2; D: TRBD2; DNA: TGTGCCAGCAGCTTAGGTACTAGCGGGAGTTATACGCAGTATTTT; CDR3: CASSLGTSGSYTQYF
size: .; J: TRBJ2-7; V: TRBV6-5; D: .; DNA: TGTGCCAGCAGTTACTCGAGAAGGACTCTCGGCGAGCAGTACTTC; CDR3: CASSYSRRTLGEQYF
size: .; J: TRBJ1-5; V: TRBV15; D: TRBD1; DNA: TGTGCCACCAGCAGGGGGGGTGACAGGGGAGGTCAGCCCCAGCATTTT; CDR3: CATSRGGDRGGQPQHF
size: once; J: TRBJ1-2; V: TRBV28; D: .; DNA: TGTGCCAGCAGCTCCAACCCTGGCTACACCTTC; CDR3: CASSSNPGYTF
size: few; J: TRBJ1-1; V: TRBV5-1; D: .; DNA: TGCGCCAGCAGCAAGGACCTACAGGGGAACACTGAAGCTTTCTTT; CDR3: CASSKDLQGNTEAFF
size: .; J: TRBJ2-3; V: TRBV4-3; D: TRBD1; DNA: TGCGCCAGCAGCCAAGAGCAGGGGGCGCGCATGACAGATACGCAGTATTTT; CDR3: CASSQEQGARMTDTQYF